This TCR beta chain was captured in a study of blood T cell repertoires in COVID-19. Study context: Acute and convalescent COVID-19 specimens originated in the United States, Italy and Spain. Sources were T cells, B-cell-depleted T cells, or PBMCs; the material itself was cDNA or gDNA.

There are 18 residues in the CDR3. CDR1 LGHNA and CDR2 YNFKEQ come from the germline V gene. V was clipped by 0 bases and J by 6 bases; unmatched bases: 8. In the source study's methods: Amplification with reference gene primers provided the estimates of nucleated cell counts. Libraries were prepared by immunoSEQ multiplex PCR; TCRdb keeps only in-frame clonotypes and omits some of them. V and J calls and clone size are copied from that table; D and trimming were computed from the DNA. The repertoire holds some 250,000 clones, about four fifths seen once, with 3.4% in the top ten. This chain links TRBV4-2 with TRBJ2-1; TRBD2 matches 13 bases. The TCR sequence derives from a woman in her late teens or twenties with acute or convalescent COVID-19. The sample consisted of peripheral blood. The CDR3 region has the DNA TGTGCCAGCAGCCAAGATATCAGGACTAGCGGGAGAATCAATGAGCAGTTCTTC. It yields the protein CASSQDIRTSGRINEQFF.